This T cell receptor (beta chain) was obtained from a study of T cell changes during pregnancy in multiple sclerosis. The data were produced by immunoSEQ multiplex PCR, yet TCRdb's version contains in-frame clones alone and is incomplete. Of roughly 90,000 clones listed, almost 95% are singletons. The CDR3 runs to 17 residues. Germline V gene sequence: CDR1 LNHDA, CDR2 SQIVND (reference sequence). V trimming: 8 bases; J trimming: 2 bases; junction bases outside the gene matches: 15. The sequenced sample was peripheral blood, obtained in the third trimester of pregnancy. The chain employs TRBV19 and TRBJ1-5; TRBD1 agrees at 7 bases. The source of this sequence is a female donor with multiple sclerosis, enrolled in a pregnancy study. CDR3 sequence (DNA): TGTGCCAGTCGAGTATTTCAGGGTACAGGGGGCAATCAGCCCCAGCATTTT. Its protein product is CASRVFQGTGGNQPQHF.